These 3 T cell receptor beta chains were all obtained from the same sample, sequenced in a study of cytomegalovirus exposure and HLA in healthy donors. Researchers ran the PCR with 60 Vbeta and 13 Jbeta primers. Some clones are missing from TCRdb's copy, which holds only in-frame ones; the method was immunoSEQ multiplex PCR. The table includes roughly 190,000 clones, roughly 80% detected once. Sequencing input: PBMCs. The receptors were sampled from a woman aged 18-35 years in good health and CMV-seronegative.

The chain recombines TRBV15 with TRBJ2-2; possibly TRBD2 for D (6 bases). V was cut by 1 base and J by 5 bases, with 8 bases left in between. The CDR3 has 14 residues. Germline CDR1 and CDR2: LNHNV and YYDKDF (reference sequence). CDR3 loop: CATSRGRGTGELFF. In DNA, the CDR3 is TGTGCCACCAGCAGAGGTCGGGGGACCGGGGAGCTGTTTTTT.

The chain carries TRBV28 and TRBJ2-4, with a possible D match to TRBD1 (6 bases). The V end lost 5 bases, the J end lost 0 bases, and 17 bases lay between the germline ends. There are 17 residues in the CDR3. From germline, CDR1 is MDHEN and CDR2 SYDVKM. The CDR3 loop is CASSATGMGVAKNIQYF. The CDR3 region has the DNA TGTGCCAGCAGTGCCACAGGGATGGGGGTAGCCAAAAACATTCAGTACTTC.

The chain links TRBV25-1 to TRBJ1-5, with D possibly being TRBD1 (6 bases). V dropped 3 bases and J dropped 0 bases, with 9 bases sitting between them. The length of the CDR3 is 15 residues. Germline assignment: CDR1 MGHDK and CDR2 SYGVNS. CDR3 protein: CASSDTGSSNQPQHF. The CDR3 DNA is TGTGCCAGCAGTGATACAGGGAGTAGCAATCAGCCCCAGCATTTT.